These 12 T cell receptor beta chains share one sample of origin, sequenced in a study of blood T cell repertoires in COVID-19. Profiled with immunoSEQ multiplex PCR; TCRdb holds only in-frame clones, not every one. The table shows about 410,000 clones, with 86% occurring only once. The specimen was peripheral blood. The receptors were sampled from a woman aged 25 to 45 with active or convalescent COVID-19.

This chain connects TRBV19 to TRBJ1-5, with 9 bases that match TRBD1. CDR1 and CDR2 from the germline V gene are LNHDA and SQIVND (reference sequence). J gave up 6 bases and V 11 bases, and 11 bases lay outside the gene matches. The CDR3 is 14 amino acids. The CDR3 spells CADLVGQGFQPQHF. The CDR3 region has the DNA TGTGCCGACCTTGTGGGACAGGGCTTTCAGCCCCAGCATTTT.

The genes are TRBV13 and TRBJ1-1; weak D call: TRBD1 (5 bases). Germline lookup yields CDR1 PRHDT and CDR2 FYEKMQ (reference sequence). This CDR3 region has 14 residues. With 1 base removed from V and 1 base from J, the gap between germline ends came to 7 bases. The CDR3 bases are TGTGCCAGCAGCTTAGTCGGGGGGAACACTGAAGCTTTCTTT. Its protein product is CASSLVGGNTEAFF. Combining the CDR3 with reference TRBV13 and TRBJ1-1 gives the whole variable domain AAGVIQSPRHLIKEKRETATLKCYPIPRHDTVYWYQQGPGQDPQFLISFYEKMQSDKGSIPDRFSAQQFSDYHSELNMSSLELGDSALYFCASSLVGGNTEAFFGQGTRLTVV.

This chain links TRBV6-6 with TRBJ2-3, with 16 nucleotides matching TRBD2. Germline V gene sequence: CDR1 MNHNY, CDR2 SVGAGI (reference sequence). J was trimmed by 7 bases and V by 5 bases; bases with no gene match: 9. The CDR3 is made up of 17 amino acids. The CDR3 region has the DNA TGTGCCAGCAGTCCCGGGACTAGCGGGAGGGTAGCAAATACGCAGTATTTT. Its translation: CASSPGTSGRVANTQYF.

The J gene is TRBJ2-7, the V gene TRBV7-2; 8 positions agree with TRBD2. Germline V gives CDR1 SGHTA, CDR2 FQGNSA. The CDR3 length is 14 residues. Germline trimming cut 5 bases from V and 0 bases from J; bases unmatched to any gene: 3. The CDR3 DNA follows: TGTGCCAGCAGCCAAAGCGGGAGCTCCTACGAGCAGTACTTC. Protein product: CASSQSGSSYEQYF.

This clone was recorded once. The V gene is TRBV7-2, the J gene TRBJ2-1; 9 bases fit TRBD1. This CDR3 contains 22 residues. Germline V gene lookup returns CDR1 SGHTA and CDR2 FQGNSA. V gave up 0 bases and J gave up 6 bases; unmatched junction bases: 24. CDR3 protein: CASSLAGSDRGLWMSLGNEQFF. The CDR3 DNA is TGTGCCAGCAGCTTAGCAGGGTCGGACAGGGGCCTTTGGATGTCGCTGGGCAATGAGCAGTTCTTC.

On this clone itself: One junction end does not reproduce the germline sequence, and a read error may be involved. The CDR3: CASSQGLAGPVF. CDR3 nucleotide sequence: TGTGCCAGCAGCCAGGGACTAGCGGGACCTGTTTTC. The rearrangement uses TRBV5-5 and TRBJ2-7; 13 bases map to TRBD2. The CDR3 covers 12 residues. CDR1 is SGHKS and CDR2 is YYEKEE in the germline V gene (reference sequence). The whole variable domain, filled in from reference TRBV5-5 and TRBJ2-7, reads DAGVTQSPTHLIKTRGQQVTLRCSPISGHKSVSWYQQVLGQGPQFIFQYYEKEERGRGNFPDRFSARQFPNYSSELNVNALLLGDSALYLCASSQGLAGPVFGPGTRLTVT.

V is TRBV18 and J is TRBJ1-2; D gene uncertain. Deletions cut 3 bases from V and 6 bases from J, with 8 bases between. The germline CDR1 and CDR2 sequences are KGHSH and LQKENI. This CDR3 is built from 12 residues. The CDR3 nucleotides are TGTGCCAGCTCACCGAACACGAATGGCTACACCTTC. As protein: CASSPNTNGYTF.

This clone was observed a handful of times. V and J are TRBV6-4 and TRBJ2-3; 7 bases match TRBD2. Germline CDR1 is MRHNA and CDR2 is SNTAGT. The V gene end was trimmed by 0 bases and the J gene end by 3 bases; junction bases not matched to a gene: 6. This CDR3 has 16 amino acids. Here the CDR3 DNA reads TGTGCCAGCAGTGACTCGGGGGGAGGGCCTACAGATACGCAGTATTTT. Translation gives CASSDSGGGPTDTQYF.

This chain links TRBV7-2 with TRBJ1-2; D gene unclear. CDR1 and CDR2 (germline): SGHTA, FQGNSA. V was pared by 5 bases and J by 0 bases, with 13 bases between. This CDR3 comprises 15 residues. The CDR3 DNA follows: TGTGCCAGCAGCCTCCCTTGGAGCGCTAACTATGGCTACACCTTC. Translated, it gives CASSLPWSANYGYTF. The whole variable domain, filled in from reference TRBV7-2 and TRBJ1-2, reads GAGVSQSPSNKVTEKGKDVELRCDPISGHTALYWYRQSLGQGLEFLIYFQGNSAPDKSGLPSDRFSAERTGGSVSTLTIQRTQQEDSAVYLCASSLPWSANYGYTFGSGTRLTVV.

This clone has just a few counts. V usage is TRBV5-8 and J usage is TRBJ1-6, with 9 bases identical to TRBD1. The CDR3 consists of 16 residues. CDR1 SGHTS and CDR2 YDEGEE come from the germline V gene. The ends lost 6 bases at V and 8 bases at J; junction bases unmatched: 12. This CDR3 reads CASIIPRGTGYSPLHF. The CDR3, as DNA: TGTGCCAGCATCATTCCTCGGGGGACAGGGTATTCACCCCTCCACTTT.

The rearrangement links TRBV18 to TRBJ2-7; tentatively, D is TRBD2 (5 bases). Trimming removed 5 bases at V and 0 bases at J, with 5 bases between. The germline CDR1 and CDR2 sequences are KGHSH and LQKENI. There are 12 residues in the CDR3. The CDR3 loop reads CASSTSSYEQYF. The CDR3 DNA sequence: TGTGCCAGCTCAACTAGCTCCTACGAGCAGTACTTC.

This clone has only a few counts. Other nucleotide sequences in the sample specify the same CDR3. This sequence joins TRBV30 and TRBJ1-2; 7 bases agree with TRBD1. Losses at the gene ends were 0 bases for V and 6 bases for J; bases not matched to a gene: 1. CDR1 is GTSNPN and CDR2 is SVGIG in the germline V gene (reference sequence). The CDR3 sequence is 12 residues long. The DNA of the CDR3 is TGTGCCTGGAGTGTACAGGGGAATGGCTACACCTTC. This encodes CAWSVQGNGYTF.